The 17 T cell receptor beta chains reported below all come from one sample, sequenced in a study of high-grade serous ovarian cancer treatment subgroups. Profiling relied on immunoSEQ multiplex PCR, and the TCRdb table lists in-frame clones only, not all of them. Counted here are 6,000 to 7,000 clones, around 75% occurring once; the ten biggest clones make up 10%. The tumor samples were collected prior to definitive surgery or chemotherapy. The sample was tumor tissue. All receptors come from a human donor with high-grade serous ovarian cancer.

The chain combines TRBV5-1 with TRBJ1-2, with a possible D match to TRBD1 (6 bases). The CDR3 spans 15 residues. Germline V CDR1 and CDR2: SGHRS, YFSETQ. Trimming stripped 4 bases from V and 9 bases from J, with 22 bases between. Written as DNA, the CDR3 is TGCGCCAGCAGCGAGACCAGGGGTATCGATCGGAGCTACACCTTC. Translated: CASSETRGIDRSYTF.

The CDR3: CASSQAPGAYTYEQYF. The CDR3 nucleotides read TGCGCCAGCAGCCAGGCCCCCGGGGCCTACACCTACGAGCAGTACTTC. The chain combines TRBV4-1 with TRBJ2-7; D may match TRBD1 or TRBD2 (5 bases each). Germline V gene data show CDR1 as MGHRA and CDR2 as YSYEKL. V was pared by 3 bases and J by 2 bases, with 17 bases between. This CDR3 has 16 residues.

The chain has TRBV19 and TRBJ2-1; TRBD1 matches at 8 bases. The CDR3 has 14 amino acids. Germline trimming cut 10 bases from V and 0 bases from J; bases unmatched to any gene: 5. CDR1 LNHDA and CDR2 SQIVND come from the germline V gene (reference sequence). The CDR3 DNA reads TGTGCCACCTCAGACAGGGGCTCCTACAATGAGCAGTTCTTC. Protein: CATSDRGSYNEQFF.

There are a few counts of this clone. V and J are TRBV5-1 and TRBJ1-5; D perhaps matches TRBD1 (5 bases). In germline, CDR1 is SGHRS, CDR2 YFSETQ. Trimming shortened V by 4 bases and J by 0 bases, and 11 bases separated the two germline ends. The CDR3 is 15 residues long. In DNA, the CDR3 is TGCGCCAGCAGCCCGCGGGGCGATAGCAATCAGCCCCAGCATTTT. Its protein is CASSPRGDSNQPQHF.

The gene calls are TRBV13 and TRBJ1-3; no clear D. This CDR3 contains 16 residues. Germline V gene lookup returns CDR1 PRHDT and CDR2 FYEKMQ (reference sequence). The V and J ends lost 6 bases and 0 bases respectively, with 15 bases between them. CDR3 protein: CASSHTSESSGNTIYF. CDR3 DNA sequence: TGTGCCAGCAGTCACACATCCGAAAGCTCTGGAAACACCATATATTTT.

This chain links TRBV4-1 with TRBJ2-3; tentatively, D is TRBD1 (6 bases). Trimming removed 0 bases from V and 2 bases from J, with 12 bases in between. This CDR3 spans 16 amino acids. Germline V lookup: CDR1 MGHRA, CDR2 YSYEKL. The CDR3 bases are TGCGCCAGCAGCCAAGATAGGGGGACGGACACAGATACGCAGTATTTT. Translated, it gives CASSQDRGTDTDTQYF.

The rearrangement uses TRBV4-3 and TRBJ2-5, with 9 bases aligning to TRBD1. The J call is in doubt because the DNA end fits TRBJ2-7 better. CDR3 size: 15 residues. Per the germline V gene, CDR1 is LGHNA and CDR2 is YSLEER. CDR3 sequence reads: CASSQKTGGNYEQYF. The CDR3 nucleotides read TGCGCCAGCAGCCAAAAGACAGGGGGTAATTACGAGCAGTACTTC.

CDR3 nucleotide sequence: TGTGCCAGCAGCTCCTCCCGGTACGAGCAGTACTTC. Protein: CASSSSRYEQYF. This chain links TRBV7-9 with TRBJ2-7; D is ambiguous. V shed 4 bases and J shed 4 bases, with 8 bases lying between them. The length of the CDR3 is 12 residues. CDR1 and CDR2 (germline): SEHNR, FQNEAQ (reference sequence). The whole variable domain, remainder taken from reference TRBV7-9 and TRBJ2-7, is DTGVSQNPRHKITKRGQNVTFRCDPISEHNRLYWYRQTLGQGPEFLTYFQNEAQLEKSRLLSDRFSAERPKGSFSTLEIQRTEQGDSAMYLCASSSSRYEQYFGPGTRLTVT.

The gene calls are TRBV6-5 and TRBJ1-2; the match to TRBD1 covers 7 bases. Germline values: CDR1 MNHEY, CDR2 SVGAGI. V was clipped by 2 bases and J by 4 bases; unmatched bases: 7. There are 15 residues in the CDR3. CDR3 sequence: CASSYGAGGTYGYTF. CDR3 nucleotide sequence: TGTGCCAGCAGTTACGGGGCAGGGGGAACCTATGGCTACACCTTC.

This clone appeared a single time. The chain links TRBV2 to TRBJ1-4, with D uncertain. Trimming pared 5 bases from V and 5 bases from J, leaving 6 bases between. The CDR3 has 12 residues. CDR1 SNHLY and CDR2 FYNNEI come from the germline V gene. As DNA, the CDR3 is TGTGCCAGCAGTCGTGCCAATGAAAAACTGTTTTTT. Protein sequence: CASSRANEKLFF.

By share, this clone ranks as large. This rearrangement joins TRBV6-5 to TRBJ1-1; D uncertain. Trimming cost V 5 bases and J 3 bases, with 16 bases left between them. The length of the CDR3 is 15 residues. CDR1 is MNHEY and CDR2 is SVGAGI in the germline V gene. The CDR3 DNA is TGTGCCAGCAGTCCATTAAAAGAGAGGGACACTGAAGCTTTCTTT. Translation: CASSPLKERDTEAFF.

The chain joins TRBV11-2 to TRBJ1-2, with no clear D. The CDR3 loop spans 13 amino acids. The ends were cut back, 1 base at V and 2 bases at J, with 5 bases in the middle. Germline-derived CDR1 and CDR2 are SGHAT and FQNNGV. CDR3 loop: CASSLAWNYGYTF. For the CDR3, the DNA is TGTGCCAGCAGCTTAGCGTGGAACTATGGCTACACCTTC.

As to this clone: A junction end diverges from the germline sequence, so it may reflect a read error. The gene calls are TRBV6-5 and TRBJ2-1; a possible D gene is TRBD2 (6 bases). The CDR3 loop spans 15 amino acids. Germline V gene data show CDR1 as MNHEY and CDR2 as SVGAGI. CDR3 coding DNA: TGTGCCAGCCGGGAGAGGGGAAGCTCCTACAATGGGCAGTTCTTC. It is translated as CASRERGSSYNGQFF.

The genes are TRBV7-6 and TRBJ1-1; 9 bases align to TRBD1. CDR1 SGHVS and CDR2 FNYEAQ come from the germline V gene. Trimming removed 5 bases from V and 1 base from J; junction bases left unmatched: 2. The CDR3 sequence is 14 residues long. The CDR3 nucleotides read TGTGCCAGCAGCCTGGACAGGGGGAACACTGAAGCTTTCTTT. Protein product: CASSLDRGNTEAFF.

The chain is built from TRBV21-1 and TRBJ2-7; the table assigns TRBD2, which was not confirmed against the DNA. TRBV21-1 is recorded as a pseudogene. The CDR3 covers 15 residues. This chain's CDR3 is CASTDGLGGSYEQYF. The CDR3 DNA follows: TGTGCCAGCACCGACGGACTGGGGGGATCCTACGAGCAGTACTTC.

The J gene is TRBJ2-5, the V gene TRBV10-3, with D tentatively TRBD1 (5 bases). The J call is doubtful: the DNA matches TRBJ2-7 better. The V gene's germline CDR1 is ENHRY and CDR2 SYGVKD. This CDR3 is built from 12 residues. The DNA for the CDR3 is TGTGCCATCAGTGAGTCGCAGGGCGAGCAGTACTTC. Residues: CAISESQGEQYF.

The chain employs TRBV11-2 and TRBJ2-7, with D possibly TRBD2 on 7 matching bases. The CDR3 length is 18 residues. Germline-derived CDR1 and CDR2 are SGHAT and FQNNGV. The V and J ends lost 5 bases and 2 bases respectively, with 25 bases between them. The CDR3 here is CASSPGGRGRGATYEQYF. The CDR3 DNA follows: TGTGCCAGCAGCCCCGGCGGCAGGGGCCGGGGGGCCACCTACGAGCAGTACTTC.